A single sample is the source of the 14 T cell receptor beta chains below, sequenced in a study of beta chain features in type 1 diabetes. Expressed TCRB transcripts were sequenced, since all the RNA that had been isolated was reverse transcribed. Sequencing used immunoSEQ multiplex PCR; TCRdb keeps in-frame clones, though not all of them. The sample has about 150,000 clones, under 9.5% seen once; the top ten hold about 0.6%. The sequenced sample consisted of central memory CD4+ T cells from blood. The receptors were sampled from a man aged 18 to 30 in good health.

The table lists this clone with a few counts. The J gene is TRBJ2-5, the V gene TRBV4-3; TRBD2 matches at 13 bases. Germline V gene sequence: CDR1 LGHNA, CDR2 YSLEER. V was clipped by 2 bases and J by 5 bases; unmatched bases: 8. The CDR3 has 17 residues. The CDR3 protein is CASSQMGTSGVGETQYF. The CDR3, as DNA: TGCGCCAGCAGCCAAATGGGGACTAGCGGGGTGGGGGAGACCCAGTACTTC.

This chain joins TRBV5-1 and TRBJ1-2; TRBD1 matches 8 bases. Trimming at V came to 4 bases and at J to 8 bases, leaving 16 bases not matched to a gene. Germline V CDR1 and CDR2: SGHRS, YFSETQ. The CDR3 length is 16 residues. The CDR3 loop reads CASSTRRDRSLEGYTF. CDR3 nucleotide sequence: TGCGCCAGCAGCACCCGCCGGGACAGGAGTTTGGAGGGCTACACCTTC.

This clone appeared a few times. This sequence joins TRBV6-6 and TRBJ2-1, with TRBD2 matching over 14 bases. The junction had 9 bases not matched to a gene; V was cut back by 2 bases and J by 12 bases. This CDR3 has 16 residues. Germline V lookup: CDR1 MNHNY, CDR2 SVGAGI (reference sequence). The CDR3 spells CASSYGGTSGGSGQFF. The DNA of the CDR3 is TGTGCCAGCAGTTACGGGGGGACTAGCGGGGGATCAGGGCAGTTCTTC.

The sample holds a few counts of this clone. The chain recombines TRBV7-2 with TRBJ2-7; perhaps TRBD1 as D (5 bases). The V gene lost 5 bases and the J gene lost 3 bases, with 11 bases spanning the gap. CDR1 SGHTA and CDR2 FQGNSA come from the germline V gene. The CDR3 is made up of 13 amino acids. DNA of the CDR3: TGTGCCAGCAGCCCTGGACACGACTACGAGCAGTACTTC. Encoded protein: CASSPGHDYEQYF. Full variable domain (missing parts from reference TRBV7-2 and TRBJ2-7): GAGVSQSPSNKVTEKGKDVELRCDPISGHTALYWYRQSLGQGLEFLIYFQGNSAPDKSGLPSDRFSAERTGGSVSTLTIQRTQQEDSAVYLCASSPGHDYEQYFGPGTRLTVT.

Comments on this clone: This sample includes further DNA sequences coding for the same CDR3. The chain recombines TRBV5-6 with TRBJ1-3; TRBD1 matches 9 bases. V lost 4 bases to trimming and J lost 2 bases; unmatched junction nucleotides: 4. The germline gives CDR1 SGHDT, CDR2 YYEEEE. The CDR3 consists of 15 residues. CDR3 sequence: CASSPTGGTGNTIYF. The CDR3 coding sequence is TGTGCCAGCAGCCCGACAGGGGGTACTGGAAACACCATATATTTT. Variable domain in full (rest from reference TRBV5-6 and TRBJ1-3): DAGVTQSPTHLIKTRGQQVTLRCSPKSGHDTVSWYQQALGQGPQFIFQYYEEEERQRGNFPDRFSGHQFPNYSSELNVNALLLGDSALYLCASSPTGGTGNTIYFGEGSWLTVV.

This clone appeared a few times. The V and J genes are TRBV7-9 and TRBJ1-1; 9 positions agree with TRBD1. V shed 2 bases and J 0 bases; nucleotides not matched to a gene: 7. The CDR3 contains 17 residues. CDR1 is SEHNR, CDR2 FQNEAQ, per germline (reference sequence). Here the CDR3 reads CASSLWTTGGMNTEAFF. The CDR3 DNA sequence: TGTGCCAGCAGCTTATGGACGACAGGGGGAATGAACACTGAAGCTTTCTTT.

The CDR3 is CASSDQDRRSKAFF. The CDR3 coding sequence is TGTGCCAGCAGTGACCAGGACAGGCGGTCGAAGGCTTTCTTT. The gene calls are TRBV25-1 and TRBJ1-1, with 7 positions matching TRBD1. The CDR3 length is 14 residues. The trim removed 3 bases at V and 11 bases at J, leaving 12 bases unmatched. The germline V gene has CDR1 MGHDK and CDR2 SYGVNS.

The chain joins TRBV28 to TRBJ2-5, with unresolved D. Trimming pared 4 bases from V and 2 bases from J, leaving 8 bases between. The length of the CDR3 is 13 residues. Germline V gene data show CDR1 as MDHEN and CDR2 as SYDVKM. CDR3 coding DNA: TGTGCCAGCAGTTCCCCACTACAAGAGACCCAGTACTTC. It specifies CASSSPLQETQYF.

The chain couples TRBV29-1 to TRBJ2-5; D gene uncertain. Germline-derived CDR1 and CDR2 are SQVTM and ANQGSEA. CDR3 length: 13 amino acids. Trimming took off 6 bases at V and 0 bases at J, with 11 bases between the two ends. DNA of the CDR3: TGCAGCGTCGAAAAACAGAACCAAGAGACCCAGTACTTC. It specifies CSVEKQNQETQYF.

This clone was seen a handful of times. The chain has TRBV18 and TRBJ1-5, with D possibly being TRBD1 (6 bases). Trimming removed 2 bases from V and 4 bases from J, with 9 bases in between. Germline CDR1 KGHSH, CDR2 LQKENI. The CDR3 totals 14 residues. The CDR3 DNA reads TGTGCCAGCTCACCAGTGACAGGAAATCAGCCCCAGCATTTT. Translating it yields CASSPVTGNQPQHF. The full variable domain, in which reference TRBV18 and TRBJ1-5 provide the parts outside the CDR3, is NAGVMQNPRHLVRRRGQEARLRCSPMKGHSHVYWYRQLPEEGLKFMVYLQKENIIDESGMPKERFSAEFPKEGPSILRIQQVVRGDSAAYFCASSPVTGNQPQHFGDGTRLSIL.

This clone has only a few counts. The chain couples TRBV6-1 to TRBJ2-5; 8 bases agree with TRBD2. CDR1 MNHNS and CDR2 SASEGT come from the germline V gene. With 8 bases clipped from V and 2 bases from J, the junction kept 10 bases outside the gene matches. This CDR3 is 15 amino acids long. The CDR3 is CASAFSGGGQETQYF. In DNA form, the CDR3 reads TGTGCCAGCGCCTTTTCTGGCGGGGGGCAAGAGACCCAGTACTTC.

This clone was detected many times. The V gene is TRBV28, the J gene TRBJ2-7, with a weak D call TRBD1 (5 bases). CDR3 length: 14 residues. V gave up 3 bases and J gave up 7 bases, with 16 bases separating them. Germline V gene data show CDR1 as MDHEN and CDR2 as SYDVKM. The CDR3 DNA sequence: TGTGCCAGCAGTTTGGGGCAGGTCCCCGGGGAGCAGTACTTC. Amino acid sequence: CASSLGQVPGEQYF.

The chain combines TRBV11-2 with TRBJ2-1; D gene ambiguous. The CDR3 is made up of 15 amino acids. Trimming cost V 5 bases and J 5 bases, with 16 bases left between them. Germline CDR1 SGHAT, CDR2 FQNNGV. The CDR3 loop is CASSQFGLGNNEQFF. DNA for the CDR3: TGTGCCAGCAGCCAATTTGGCTTGGGCAACAATGAGCAGTTCTTC.

This clone was counted between two and nine times. The rearrangement uses TRBV7-9 and TRBJ1-1, with D possibly being TRBD1 (5 bases). Trimming took 1 base from V and 4 from J, leaving 13 bases between them. This CDR3 is built from 15 residues. Looked up from germline, CDR1 is SEHNR and CDR2 is FQNEAQ (reference sequence). The CDR3 protein is CASSLVAGFPTEAFF. CDR3 DNA: TGTGCCAGCAGCTTAGTGGCAGGGTTCCCCACTGAAGCTTTCTTT.